The 3 T cell receptor beta chains below come from one sample, sequenced in a study of glioma-infiltrating T cells after dendritic cell vaccination. Assay: immunoSEQ multiplex PCR; the TCRdb copy retains only in-frame clones and omits some. The sample yields 90,000 or so clones, about 84% seen once. The material was blood, obtained before dendritic cell vaccination. The receptors derive from a human donor with glioblastoma.

The V call is TRBV7-9, the J call TRBJ2-1; a weak D match, TRBD2 (5 bases). The V gene lost 5 bases and the J gene lost 0 bases, with 14 bases spanning the gap. Germline CDR1 SEHNR, CDR2 FQNEAQ (reference sequence). The CDR3 is 16 amino acids. In DNA form, the CDR3 reads TGTGCCAGCAGCCCTCGGGGAGCGAGCTCCTACAATGAGCAGTTCTTC. Amino acids: CASSPRGASSYNEQFF. Using reference TRBV7-9 and TRBJ2-1 for the parts outside the CDR3, the full variable domain is DTGVSQNPRHKITKRGQNVTFRCDPISEHNRLYWYRQTLGQGPEFLTYFQNEAQLEKSRLLSDRFSAERPKGSFSTLEIQRTEQGDSAMYLCASSPRGASSYNEQFFGPGTRLTVL.

This rearrangement joins TRBV28 to TRBJ2-7; D gene ambiguous. The germline V and J ends were trimmed by 1 base and 4 bases, with 5 bases remaining between them. The CDR3 extends over 12 amino acids. CDR1 MDHEN and CDR2 SYDVKM come from the germline V gene. In nucleotides, the CDR3 is TGTGCCAGCAGTTTATCCAGGTACGAGCAGTACTTC. Amino acids: CASSLSRYEQYF.

The V gene is TRBV18, the J gene TRBJ2-6, with D perhaps matching TRBD1 (6 bases). Looked up from germline, CDR1 is KGHSH and CDR2 is LQKENI. V lost 3 bases, J lost 0 bases, and 6 bases lay in between. The CDR3 runs 15 residues. The CDR3, as DNA: TGTGCCAGCTCACCGGACAGCTCTGGGGCCAACGTCCTGACTTTC. Protein product: CASSPDSSGANVLTF. Complete variable domain (other parts from reference TRBV18 and TRBJ2-6): NAGVMQNPRHLVRRRGQEARLRCSPMKGHSHVYWYRQLPEEGLKFMVYLQKENIIDESGMPKERFSAEFPKEGPSILRIQQVVRGDSAAYFCASSPDSSGANVLTFGAGSRLTVL.